What follows are 32 T cell receptor beta chains derived from one specimen sequenced in a study of a mutant IDH1 vaccine in newly diagnosed glioma. The table came from immunoSEQ multiplex PCR; TCRdb's copy has only in-frame clones and leaves some out. In the table there are 73,000 or so clones, less than 90% of which are singletons. These receptors' targets are unknown. Sample time point: week 35, safety follow-up. Every vaccine dose comprised 300 ug of mutant IDH1 20-mer peptide plus topical imiquimod. The specimen comprised PBMCs, sampled from a glioma patient whose treatment included an IDH1 peptide vaccine. All receptors derive from a man between 18 and 35 years old with glioma.

The rearrangement joins TRBV10-3 to TRBJ1-5; 9 bases agree with TRBD1. Germline V lookup: CDR1 ENHRY, CDR2 SYGVKD. The CDR3 contains 14 residues. Trimming took 5 bases from V and 4 from J; bases not matched to a gene: 3. The CDR3 region is CAISTGGENQPQHF. The CDR3 DNA is TGTGCCATCAGTACAGGGGGCGAGAATCAGCCCCAGCATTTT.

This clone is a singleton in its sample. The chain recombines TRBV6-4 with TRBJ2-3; 11 bases match TRBD2. Germline CDR1 MRHNA, CDR2 SNTAGT. The CDR3 length is 20 residues. After removal of 5 bases from V and 1 base from J, the junction contained 17 bases not matched to a gene. The CDR3 loop is CASSLRLAGFKPAGTDTQYF. CDR3 in DNA: TGTGCCAGCAGTCTTAGACTAGCGGGGTTCAAACCAGCGGGCACAGATACGCAGTATTTT.

This chain connects TRBV25-1 to TRBJ1-4; no clear D. Germline V gives CDR1 MGHDK, CDR2 SYGVNS. CDR3 length: 12 amino acids. V was shortened by 5 bases and J by 7 bases, with 8 bases between the two germline ends. Written as DNA, the CDR3 is TGTGCCAGCAGTTATCCTGGTGAAAAACTGTTTTTT. It is translated as CASSYPGEKLFF.

V usage is TRBV5-1 and J usage is TRBJ2-4; 8 nucleotides agree with TRBD1. With V trimmed by 0 bases and J by 7 bases, 9 bases remained unmatched. The CDR3 is 16 amino acids. Germline V gives CDR1 SGHRS, CDR2 YFSETQ. The CDR3 loop is CASSLVGQGALNIQYF. Written as DNA, the CDR3 is TGCGCCAGCAGCTTGGTTGGGCAGGGGGCTCTGAACATTCAGTACTTC.

CDR3 sequence: CASSSLPPVEAFF. The CDR3 DNA reads TGTGCCAGTAGTTCCCTCCCTCCGGTTGAAGCTTTCTTT. The rearrangement joins TRBV19 to TRBJ1-1; D uncertain. V lost 5 bases and J lost 7, with 14 bases in between. Germline V gene sequence: CDR1 LNHDA, CDR2 SQIVND (reference sequence). This CDR3 is built from 13 residues. Drawing the rest from reference TRBV19 and TRBJ1-1, the complete variable domain is DGGITQSPKYLFRKEGQNVTLSCEQNLNHDAMYWYRQDPGQGLRLIYYSQIVNDFQKGDIAEGYSVSREKKESFPLTVTSAQKNPTAFYLCASSSLPPVEAFFGQGTRLTVV.

The chain couples TRBV5-4 to TRBJ1-1; D is perhaps TRBD1 (5 bases). V was cut by 1 base and J by 4 bases, with 14 bases left in between. The CDR3 has 15 amino acids. The germline V gene has CDR1 SGHNT and CDR2 YYREEE (reference sequence). The CDR3 loop reads CASSLYRTSGTEAFF. The DNA for the CDR3 is TGTGCCAGCAGCTTGTACCGGACAAGCGGCACTGAAGCTTTCTTT.

The genes are TRBV19 and TRBJ1-3, with 8 bases identical to TRBD1. V was clipped by 6 bases and J by 3 bases; unmatched bases: 7. The CDR3 sequence is 15 residues long. Germline loops: CDR1 LNHDA, CDR2 SQIVND (reference sequence). The CDR3 region is CASRPQGAFGNTIYF. Written as DNA, the CDR3 is TGTGCCAGTAGGCCCCAGGGGGCGTTTGGAAACACCATATATTTT.

The J gene is TRBJ2-5, the V gene TRBV27; TRBD2 might be the D (5 bases). CDR3 length: 13 residues. Between the trimmed V and J ends, which lost 5 bases and 6 bases, there was a span of 13 bases. Germline CDR1 and CDR2: MNHEY and SMNVEV (reference sequence). CDR3 amino acids: CASSLIGVKTQYF. The CDR3 nucleotides read TGTGCCAGCAGTCTGATCGGGGTAAAGACCCAGTACTTC.

Here the CDR3 reads CASSFIGSQGYEQYF. As DNA, the CDR3 is TGTGCCAGCAGCTTCATAGGATCTCAAGGTTACGAGCAGTACTTC. The V gene is TRBV2, the J gene TRBJ2-7; no clear D gene. CDR1 is SNHLY, CDR2 FYNNEI, per germline. The CDR3 covers 15 residues. V lost 6 bases to trimming and J lost 4 bases, with 19 bases between them.

Concerning this clone itself: This sample includes further DNA sequences coding for the same CDR3. The chain links TRBV10-3 to TRBJ1-5; D not resolved. V shed 2 bases and J shed 0 bases, with 8 bases lying between them. CDR1 ENHRY and CDR2 SYGVKD come from the germline V gene. The CDR3 length is 15 residues. This CDR3 is CAISEGRNSNQPQHF. CDR3 nucleotides: TGTGCCATCAGTGAGGGCAGAAATAGCAATCAGCCCCAGCATTTT.

CDR3 residues: CASSFRGSREKLFF. The CDR3 DNA follows: TGTGCCAGCTCCTTCAGGGGGTCGAGGGAAAAACTGTTTTTT. The chain links TRBV5-6 to TRBJ1-4, with TRBD1 matching 7 bases. V lost 7 bases to trimming and J lost 8 bases; unmatched junction nucleotides: 11. Germline V lookup: CDR1 SGHDT, CDR2 YYEEEE. The CDR3 is 14 amino acids.

CDR3 bases: TGTGCCAGCAGCCCGGATGCCTCTGGAAACACCATATATTTT. This gives the protein CASSPDASGNTIYF. The genes are TRBV9 and TRBJ1-3; D not resolved. The V and J ends lost 4 bases and 0 bases respectively, with 8 bases between them. The CDR3 covers 14 residues. Germline V gives CDR1 SGDLS, CDR2 YYNGEE.

The table lists this clone with a count of one. V usage is TRBV19 and J usage is TRBJ1-1; 12 bases map to TRBD1. The V segment lost 3 bases and the J segment 11 bases; nucleotides outside the gene matches: 7. The CDR3 runs to 14 residues. CDR1 LNHDA and CDR2 SQIVND come from the germline V gene (reference sequence). The CDR3 DNA reads as TGTGCCAGTAGTATCCCCGGGACAGGGGGCGTCGCTTTCTTT. This sequence encodes CASSIPGTGGVAFF.

The chain uses TRBV5-1 and TRBJ2-7; possible D gene TRBD1, 5 bases. CDR3 length equals 13 residues. CDR1 and CDR2 (germline): SGHRS, YFSETQ. The germline V and J ends were trimmed by 10 bases and 3 bases, with 17 bases remaining between them. The CDR3 DNA follows: TGCGCCTCCAGGGCGACACCTTACTACGAGCAGTACTTC. Protein sequence: CASRATPYYEQYF.

This sequence joins TRBV18 and TRBJ1-2; D ambiguous. The germline V gene has CDR1 KGHSH and CDR2 LQKENI. CDR3 length: 13 amino acids. Trimming left V 4 bases short and J 2 bases short, with 8 bases between. CDR3 sequence: CASSQDLNYGYTF. The CDR3 nucleotides read TGTGCCAGCTCACAGGACCTAAACTATGGCTACACCTTC.

As concerns this clone: The junction departs from the called germline gene at one end, perhaps through a read error. This chain connects TRBV4-3 to TRBJ2-7; D may be TRBD2 (6 bases). The CDR3 length is 12 residues. Germline CDR1 reads LGHNA; CDR2 reads YSLEER. The CDR3 coding sequence is TGCGCCAGCAGGCAAGCGCCCGGGGGTTTGCACTTC. Protein sequence: CASRQAPGGLHF.

The chain recombines TRBV7-9 with TRBJ1-1; D is possibly TRBD1 (6 bases). Germline CDR1 is SEHNR and CDR2 is FQNEAQ (reference sequence). V was pared by 3 bases and J by 5 bases, with 13 bases between. The CDR3 totals 14 residues. CDR3 in amino acids: CASSLRGARTEAFF. DNA for the CDR3: TGTGCCAGCAGCTTGAGGGGGGCGCGGACTGAAGCTTTCTTT. Filled out from reference TRBV7-9 and TRBJ1-1, the complete variable domain reads DTGVSQNPRHKITKRGQNVTFRCDPISEHNRLYWYRQTLGQGPEFLTYFQNEAQLEKSRLLSDRFSAERPKGSFSTLEIQRTEQGDSAMYLCASSLRGARTEAFFGQGTRLTVV.

The chain recombines TRBV7-9 with TRBJ1-6; possibly TRBD1 for D (5 bases). V was shortened by 8 bases and J by 4 bases, with 15 bases between the two germline ends. The CDR3 runs to 15 residues. From germline, CDR1 is SEHNR and CDR2 FQNEAQ (reference sequence). The CDR3 reads CASGDSAEYNSPLHF. The CDR3 nucleotides read TGTGCCAGCGGAGACAGCGCCGAATATAATTCACCCCTCCACTTT.

This clone was observed at least ten times. V usage is TRBV5-6 and J usage is TRBJ2-1; D unresolved. V was clipped by 0 bases and J by 0 bases, with 10 bases between them. CDR1 is SGHDT and CDR2 is YYEEEE in the germline V gene. The CDR3 length is 16 residues. CDR3 sequence reads: CASSLVWFGSYNEQFF. CDR3 in DNA: TGTGCCAGCAGCTTGGTTTGGTTCGGCTCCTACAATGAGCAGTTCTTC.

V and J are TRBV7-8 and TRBJ2-1; 9 bases align to TRBD1. The CDR3 has 16 residues. J gave up 8 bases and V 1 base, and 9 bases lay outside the gene matches. Germline loops: CDR1 SGHVS, CDR2 FQNEAQ. The CDR3 reads CASSLGSGQGFDEQFF. Here the CDR3 DNA reads TGTGCCAGCAGCTTAGGTTCCGGACAGGGGTTCGATGAGCAGTTCTTC.

V gene TRBV14 combines with J gene TRBJ1-2, with D possibly being TRBD1 (5 bases). Per the germline V gene, CDR1 is SGHDN and CDR2 is FVKESK. V lost 3 bases to trimming and J lost 5 bases, with 13 bases between them. The CDR3 covers 14 residues. CDR3 nucleotides: TGTGCCAGCAGCCACCTCAGGGTTGGATATGGCTACACCTTC. Translated: CASSHLRVGYGYTF.

V usage is TRBV6-6 and J usage is TRBJ2-7, with D perhaps matching TRBD1 or TRBD2 (5 bases each). The CDR3 has 16 amino acids. V lost 2 bases, J lost 2 bases, and 16 bases lay in between. Germline V gene lookup returns CDR1 MNHNY and CDR2 SVGAGI (reference sequence). CDR3 nucleotide sequence: TGTGCCAGCAGTTACATTTCCGGGACGACTCCCTACGAGCAGTACTTC. It specifies CASSYISGTTPYEQYF.

The chain recombines TRBV19 with TRBJ1-2; possibly TRBD1 for D (5 bases). This CDR3 has 13 residues. The V gene lost 3 bases and the J gene lost 1 base, with 6 bases spanning the gap. Germline V gene lookup returns CDR1 LNHDA and CDR2 SQIVND (reference sequence). The CDR3 DNA is TGTGCCAGTAGTATCGGACATAACTATGGCTACACCTTC. Protein: CASSIGHNYGYTF. Full variable domain (outside the CDR3, taken from reference TRBV19 and TRBJ1-2): DGGITQSPKYLFRKEGQNVTLSCEQNLNHDAMYWYRQDPGQGLRLIYYSQIVNDFQKGDIAEGYSVSREKKESFPLTVTSAQKNPTAFYLCASSIGHNYGYTFGSGTRLTVV.

The rearrangement uses TRBV18 and TRBJ2-1, with D perhaps matching TRBD1 or TRBD2 (7 bases each). The CDR3 is 13 residues long. V gave up 2 bases and J gave up 11 bases, with 13 bases separating them. The germline V gene has CDR1 KGHSH and CDR2 LQKENI. CDR3 in amino acids: CASSPSGTAKQFF. DNA of the CDR3: TGTGCCAGCTCACCAAGCGGGACAGCTAAGCAGTTCTTC.

The rearrangement joins TRBV19 to TRBJ2-1; D remains ambiguous. V shed 5 bases and J shed 3 bases, with 5 bases lying between them. The CDR3 covers 12 residues. Germline values: CDR1 LNHDA, CDR2 SQIVND (reference sequence). The CDR3 region is CASSRYYNEQFF. The CDR3 region has the DNA TGTGCCAGTAGTCGATACTACAATGAGCAGTTCTTC. Filled out from reference TRBV19 and TRBJ2-1, the complete variable domain reads DGGITQSPKYLFRKEGQNVTLSCEQNLNHDAMYWYRQDPGQGLRLIYYSQIVNDFQKGDIAEGYSVSREKKESFPLTVTSAQKNPTAFYLCASSRYYNEQFFGPGTRLTVL.

V usage is TRBV7-9 and J usage is TRBJ2-7; 10 bases align to TRBD1. V shed 5 bases, J shed 1 base, and the junction held 8 bases outside the gene matches. CDR1 and CDR2 from the germline V gene are SEHNR and FQNEAQ (reference sequence). This CDR3 comprises 16 residues. CDR3 bases: TGTGCCAGCAGCAAGTTAAGGGACAGGGGTTCCTACGAGCAGTACTTC. This codes for CASSKLRDRGSYEQYF.

This chain uses TRBV18 with TRBJ1-2, with 8 positions matching TRBD1. The V segment lost 6 bases and the J segment 3 bases; nucleotides outside the gene matches: 3. This CDR3 contains 13 residues. Germline CDR1 KGHSH, CDR2 LQKENI. The CDR3, as DNA: TGTGCCAGCTCTACGGGACAGGACTATGGCTACACCTTC. This translates into CASSTGQDYGYTF.

The chain combines TRBV11-2 with TRBJ2-7, with 11 bases matching TRBD2. This CDR3 is 17 amino acids long. Germline V gene lookup returns CDR1 SGHAT and CDR2 FQNNGV. V gave up 5 bases and J gave up 3 bases; unmatched junction bases: 12. The DNA for the CDR3 is TGTGCCAGCAGCCCAACCCCCACTAGCGGGGGTGTCTACGAGCAGTACTTC. Its protein is CASSPTPTSGGVYEQYF.

The chain joins TRBV20-1 to TRBJ2-7; D remains unclear. Germline V CDR1 and CDR2: DFQATT, SNEGSKA (reference sequence). Trimming stripped 7 bases from V and 7 bases from J, with 8 bases between. There are 9 residues in the CDR3. CDR3 sequence: CSVGREQYF. In nucleotides, the CDR3 is TGCAGTGTAGGCAGGGAGCAGTACTTC.

The chain is built from TRBV21-1 and TRBJ2-7; the table's D call, TRBD1, has no DNA check behind it. TRBV21-1 is a pseudogene locus. The CDR3 covers 16 residues. CDR3 DNA sequence: TGTGCCAACCTAGAGCATGGGGGACAGGGTTTCTACGAGCAGTACTTC. Protein sequence: CANLEHGGQGFYEQYF.

V gene TRBV18 combines with J gene TRBJ1-2, with D perhaps matching TRBD1 (5 bases). V gave up 2 bases and J gave up 8 bases, with 15 bases separating them. The CDR3 is 14 residues long. CDR1 and CDR2 from the germline V gene are KGHSH and LQKENI. The CDR3 region has the DNA TGTGCCAGCTCACCAGGGCAGACAGCTGGAGGCTACACCTTC. Translated: CASSPGQTAGGYTF.

The rearrangement uses TRBV19 and TRBJ2-3; TRBD1 matches 8 bases. Germline CDR1 and CDR2: LNHDA and SQIVND (reference sequence). The CDR3 runs to 17 residues. After removal of 5 bases from V and 1 base from J, the junction contained 11 bases not matched to a gene. The CDR3 loop is CASSPIRAGGRTDTQYF. CDR3 nucleotide sequence: TGTGCCAGTAGTCCCATACGGGCAGGGGGCCGCACAGATACGCAGTATTTT.